The table lists the clone carrying this TCR beta chain with many counts. CDR3 regions were amplified by Arm-PCR using iRepertoire HTBI primers to build TCR beta libraries. TCRdb reanalysed the multiplex PCR reads using MiXCR and keeps one entry per CDR3 protein. Of roughly 500,000 distinct CDR3 sequences in the sample, roughly 14% are singletons; the top ten hold 8.5% to 10%. These data are taken from a study of regulatory T cells in long-lasting Graves disease. Described time point: newly diagnosed GD, antithyroid drugs for less than 3 months. Making the TCR library involved RNA that had been extracted from PBMCs. CDR3 length: 14 amino acids. The V and J ends lost 3 bases and 4 bases respectively, with 12 bases between them. Germline V gene sequence: CDR1 LGHDT, CDR2 YNNKEL (reference sequence). These data are also associated with another study on T cells in Graves' hyperthyroidism and ophthalmopathy.

The sequence was collected from a man between 25 and 39 years old with Graves disease. The sample consisted of peripheral blood mononuclear cells (PBMCs), taken at new diagnosis, from a patient treated with antithyroid drugs. V is TRBV3-1 and J is TRBJ1-2; D not certain. CDR3 protein: CASSHPGSGYGYTF. In DNA form, the CDR3 reads TGTGCCAGCAGCCACCCCGGTTCAGGCTATGGCTACACCTTC.